The present T cell receptor (beta chain) was sequenced within a study of CD8+CD57+ T cells in acquired aplastic anemia. Study context: Sorted CD4+ plus CD8+ cells gave DNA averaging around 3 ug.

This clonotype was seen many times. Its antigen is not identified. TCR beta VDJ and CDR3 profiling used genomic DNA as template. TCRdb itself ran the reads through MiXCR, one entry per CDR3 protein. The sample has 300,000 or so distinct CDR3 sequences, 56% seen once. Study conclusions and caveats: Controls did not differ significantly from patients in CD8+ Simpson's diversity.

The CDR3 contains 15 residues. V lost 5 bases to trimming and J lost 3 bases; unmatched junction nucleotides: 9. Per germline, CDR1 LNHDA and CDR2 SQIVND (reference sequence). The receptor's source is a human donor with severe aplastic anemia or a healthy control (not recorded which). Source material: sorted CD4+, CD8+, or CD8+CD57+ T cells (not recorded which) from PBMCs. The chain uses TRBV19 and TRBJ1-2; 7 positions match TRBD1. DNA for the CDR3: TGTGCCAGTAGTCCCGACAGGGCTACTTACTATGGCTACACCTTC. This codes for CASSPDRATYYGYTF.